The text below deals with one TCR beta chain. Its antigen remains unknown. Second doses were pooled across both intervals (about 4 or about 12 weeks). This entry is derived from a study of T cell responses to AZD1222 COVID-19 vaccine. The germline gives CDR1 PRHDT, CDR2 FYEKMQ (reference sequence). Unmatched junction bases numbered 6, after V lost 6 bases and J lost 1 base. CDR3 length: 15 amino acids. Broader study findings: Clonal diversity was possibly underestimated, and white British individuals and females predominated among donors. Spike was spanned by vaccine-associated CD4 TCRs, with dominance at 160-218 and 743-854.

TCRdb keeps only in-frame clones here, not all; method: immunoSEQ multiplex PCR. The repertoire holds fewer than 120,000 clones, with about 95% as singletons. The starting material was peripheral blood, obtained 28 days after the second AZD1222 dose. The source of this sequence is an adult who received the AZD1222 COVID-19 vaccine. V gene TRBV13 combines with J gene TRBJ2-7; 10 bases agree with TRBD1. The CDR3 is CASRVLGQGSYEQYF. CDR3 nucleotide sequence: TGTGCCAGCAGAGTCCTGGGACAGGGGTCCTACGAGCAGTACTTC.